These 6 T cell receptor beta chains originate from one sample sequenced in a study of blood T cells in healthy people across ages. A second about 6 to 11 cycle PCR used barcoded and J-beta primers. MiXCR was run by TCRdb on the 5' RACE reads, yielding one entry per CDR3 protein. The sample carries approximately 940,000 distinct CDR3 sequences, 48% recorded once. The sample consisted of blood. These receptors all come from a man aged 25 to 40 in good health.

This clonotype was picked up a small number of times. The CDR3 loop is CSVAISRYEQYF. The CDR3 DNA sequence: TGCAGCGTTGCAATCAGCCGGTACGAGCAGTACTTC. V is TRBV29-1 and J is TRBJ2-7; D is unclear. Germline V gene sequence: CDR1 SQVTM, CDR2 ANQGSEA. This CDR3 spans 12 amino acids. V lost 4 bases, J lost 4 bases, and 11 bases lay in between.

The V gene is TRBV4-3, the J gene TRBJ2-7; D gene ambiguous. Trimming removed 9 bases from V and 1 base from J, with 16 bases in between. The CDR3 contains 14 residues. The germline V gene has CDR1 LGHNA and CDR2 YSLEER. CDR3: CARGDPQPSYEQYF. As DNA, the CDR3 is TGCGCCAGGGGTGATCCACAACCTTCCTACGAGCAGTACTTC.

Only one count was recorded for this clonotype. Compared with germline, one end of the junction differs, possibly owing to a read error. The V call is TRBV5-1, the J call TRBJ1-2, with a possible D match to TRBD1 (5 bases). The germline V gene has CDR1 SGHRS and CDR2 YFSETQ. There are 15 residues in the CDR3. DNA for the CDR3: TGCGCCGGCAGCTCCGGACGGGGACGAAGCTATGGCTACACCTTC. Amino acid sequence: CAGSSGRGRSYGYTF.

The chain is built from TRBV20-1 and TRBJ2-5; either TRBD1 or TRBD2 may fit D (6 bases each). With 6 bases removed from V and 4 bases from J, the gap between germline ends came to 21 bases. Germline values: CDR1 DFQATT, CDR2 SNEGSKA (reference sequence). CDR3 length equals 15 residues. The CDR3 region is CSALGGSRVRETQYF. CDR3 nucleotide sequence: TGCAGTGCCCTAGGGGGGTCCAGGGTTCGAGAGACCCAGTACTTC.

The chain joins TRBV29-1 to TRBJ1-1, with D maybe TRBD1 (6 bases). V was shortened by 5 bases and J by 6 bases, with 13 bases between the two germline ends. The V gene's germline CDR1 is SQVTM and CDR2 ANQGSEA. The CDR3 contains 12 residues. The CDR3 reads CSVTTGSAEAFF. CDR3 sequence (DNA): TGCAGCGTTACCACAGGGTCGGCTGAAGCTTTCTTT. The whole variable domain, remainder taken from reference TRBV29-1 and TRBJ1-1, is SAVISQKPSRDICQRGTSLTIQCQVDSQVTMMFWYRQQPGQSLTLIATANQGSEATYESGFVIDKFPISRPNLTFSTLTVSNMSPEDSSIYLCSVTTGSAEAFFGQGTRLTVV.

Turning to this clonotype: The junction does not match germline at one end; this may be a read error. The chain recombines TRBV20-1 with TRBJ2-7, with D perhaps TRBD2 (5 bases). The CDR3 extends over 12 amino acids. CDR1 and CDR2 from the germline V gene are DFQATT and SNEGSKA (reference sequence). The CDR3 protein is CSAREDSDEQYF. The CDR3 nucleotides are TGCAGTGCTAGGGAGGACTCCGACGAGCAGTACTTC.